The source of this T cell receptor (beta chain) is a study of CD8 T cells in Susac syndrome. Study-wide context: Among the sequenced Susac syndrome patients, roughly six had active disease while under ten were in remission.

cDNA came from approximately 0.5 to 1 ug RNA primed by random hexamers. TCRdb re-called the immunoSEQ multiplex PCR reads with MiXCR, one entry per CDR3 protein. The table shows about 190,000 distinct CDR3 sequences, with 91% occurring only once. What was sequenced was CD4+ T cells from PBMCs. The TCR was taken from a human donor with Susac syndrome.

In DNA form, the CDR3 reads TGCGCCAGCAGCCGGGGGACTAGCGGGGGGTTCGGGCAGTACTTC. This codes for CASSRGTSGGFGQYF. The J gene is TRBJ2-7, the V gene TRBV4-1; the match to TRBD2 covers 15 bases. Germline V lookup: CDR1 MGHRA, CDR2 YSYEKL. V gave up 4 bases and J gave up 9 bases; unmatched junction bases: 7. The CDR3 length is 15 residues.